This TCR beta chain was obtained from a study of cytomegalovirus exposure and HLA in healthy donors. This table comes from immunoSEQ multiplex PCR, and its TCRdb copy is limited to in-frame clones, with some not included. The data contain 80,000 to 100,000 clones, approximately 90% of them seen just once; the ten biggest clones take up roughly 3.7%. Sequencing was performed on PBMCs. The sequence was collected from a woman aged 30 to 39 in good health and CMV-seronegative.

CDR3: CASSGRRDFTDTQYF. In DNA form, the CDR3 reads TGTGCCAGCAGCGGCCGCCGGGATTTCACAGATACGCAGTATTTT. The J gene is TRBJ2-3, the V gene TRBV7-9, with a possible D match to TRBD2 (5 bases). Germline CDR1 is SEHNR and CDR2 is FQNEAQ (reference sequence). Trimming pared 5 bases from V and 2 bases from J, leaving 14 bases between. This CDR3 contains 15 residues.